This TCR beta chain was retrieved from a study of T cells in Graves' hyperthyroidism and ophthalmopathy. This clonotype occurred once. Researchers amplified the TCR beta CDR3 regions from RNA transcripts. Primed by the HTBI set, a first-round RT-PCR was run on the TCR CDR3. One entry per CDR3 protein, called by TCRdb with MiXCR from the multiplex PCR reads. The sample shows roughly 400,000 distinct CDR3 sequences, 25% of them seen only once. Germline V gene sequence: CDR1 LNHDA, CDR2 SQIVND (reference sequence). V was trimmed by 2 bases and J by 0 bases, leaving 11 bases between them. This CDR3 has 15 amino acids.

The sequence derives from a man in his fifties or sixties with Graves' hyperthyroidism. The chain uses TRBV19 and TRBJ2-7; weak D call: TRBD1 (5 bases). Sequencing input: blood. CDR3 coding DNA: TGTGCCAGTAGTATAAAGGACAAGAGCTCCTACGAGCAGTACTTC. Amino acids: CASSIKDKSSYEQYF.